Following are 10 T cell receptor beta chains from one sample sequenced in a study of regulatory T cells in long-lasting Graves disease. The time point: persistent/refractory GD, antithyroid drugs over 5 years with positive TRAb. Following extraction of RNA from PBMCs, that RNA was used to make the TCR library. Arm-PCR of CDR3 regions with iRepertoire HTBI primers generated TCR beta libraries. TCRdb analysed the multiplex PCR reads with MiXCR anew, one entry per CDR3 protein. The data show around 450,000 distinct CDR3 sequences, roughly a fifth seen once. This specimen consisted of peripheral blood mononuclear cells (PBMCs), obtained when the disease was refractory, from a patient treated with antithyroid drugs. The receptors shown here come from a female donor with Graves disease.

In this sample, this clonotype turned up many times. The V and J genes are TRBV28 and TRBJ1-1; possible D gene TRBD1, 5 bases. V was pared by 5 bases and J by 5 bases, with 15 bases between. Germline CDR1 MDHEN, CDR2 SYDVKM. The CDR3 sequence is 14 residues long. The CDR3 region is CASSRGDGGTEAFF. The CDR3 region has the DNA TGTGCCAGCAGTAGGGGTGATGGGGGTACTGAAGCTTTCTTT.

The chain links TRBV28 to TRBJ1-3; 8 bases map to TRBD1. With V trimmed by 5 bases and J by 3 bases, 9 bases remained unmatched. CDR3 length: 16 residues. CDR1 MDHEN and CDR2 SYDVKM come from the germline V gene. The CDR3 loop reads CASSTRGGTGGNTIYF. CDR3 coding DNA: TGTGCCAGCAGTACGCGCGGAGGGACAGGTGGAAACACCATATATTTT.

This clonotype has more than one count but fewer than ten. The chain uses TRBV15 and TRBJ2-7; TRBD1 matches 9 bases. CDR3 length: 15 residues. CDR1 is LNHNV, CDR2 YYDKDF, per germline (reference sequence). J gave up 4 bases and V 4 bases, and 8 bases lay outside the gene matches. In nucleotides, the CDR3 is TGTGCCACCAGCACCCCAGGGGACAGGGAATACGAGCAGTACTTC. Protein: CATSTPGDREYEQYF.

This clonotype turned up a few times. The chain uses TRBV7-9 and TRBJ1-1, with a tentative D call TRBD1 (5 bases). V dropped 5 bases and J dropped 4 bases, with 20 bases sitting between them. Germline CDR1 SEHNR, CDR2 FQNEAQ (reference sequence). The CDR3 runs to 16 residues. This CDR3 is CASSPPQTVEGTEAFF. The CDR3 DNA follows: TGTGCCAGCAGCCCCCCGCAGACAGTAGAAGGCACTGAAGCTTTCTTT.

This clonotype was observed a few times. The rearrangement links TRBV6-1 to TRBJ1-4; 9 bases line up with TRBD1. The CDR3 consists of 14 residues. Germline trimming cut 4 bases from V and 8 bases from J; bases unmatched to any gene: 5. Germline CDR1 is MNHNS and CDR2 is SASEGT. The CDR3 nucleotides are TGTGCCAGCAGTGTACAGGGGGCGAGGGAAAAACTGTTTTTT. Its protein is CASSVQGAREKLFF.

This chain links TRBV4-1 with TRBJ1-4, with D perhaps matching TRBD1 (5 bases). Trimming cost V 2 bases and J 8 bases, with 15 bases left between them. The CDR3 is 15 residues long. Per the germline V gene, CDR1 is MGHRA and CDR2 is YSYEKL. CDR3 in amino acids: CASSQSGTVGEKLFF. The CDR3 bases are TGCGCCAGCAGCCAATCCGGGACGGTCGGGGAAAAACTGTTTTTT.

The V call is TRBV12-3 or TRBV12-4, the J call TRBJ2-2, with D perhaps assigned TRBD1 or TRBD2 (5 bases each). The CDR3 runs to 16 residues. V was cut by 2 bases and J by 0 bases, with 10 bases left in between. CDR3 sequence: CASSLLGVANTGELFF. The CDR3 DNA sequence: TGTGCCAGCAGTTTACTGGGGGTTGCGAACACCGGGGAGCTGTTTTTT.

This clonotype was counted only a few times. This chain uses TRBV20-1 with TRBJ1-1; TRBD1 agrees at 8 bases. From germline, CDR1 is DFQATT and CDR2 SNEGSKA (reference sequence). The CDR3 length is 14 residues. V was clipped by 5 bases and J by 1 base; unmatched bases: 6. The CDR3 protein is CSAWKGQANTEAFF. The CDR3, as DNA: TGCAGTGCTTGGAAGGGACAGGCGAACACTGAAGCTTTCTTT.

This clonotype was counted at least ten times. The gene calls are TRBV2 and TRBJ1-1, with D maybe TRBD1 (5 bases). The CDR3 sequence is 15 residues long. V lost 3 bases and J lost 2, with 13 bases in between. The germline V gene has CDR1 SNHLY and CDR2 FYNNEI. The DNA of the CDR3 is TGTGCCAGCAGTGAGGTGACAGCCTTAAACACTGAAGCTTTCTTT. The encoded protein is CASSEVTALNTEAFF.

This clonotype was counted ten times or more. The rearrangement links TRBV28 to TRBJ1-4; D is perhaps TRBD1 (6 bases). The germline gives CDR1 MDHEN, CDR2 SYDVKM. V lost 6 bases, J lost 1 base, and 9 bases lay in between. This CDR3 spans 14 amino acids. The CDR3, as DNA: TGTGCCAGCAGACAGGGAGGAACTAATGAAAAACTGTTTTTT. Protein product: CASRQGGTNEKLFF. Full variable domain (remainder filled in from reference TRBV28 and TRBJ1-4): DVKVTQSSRYLVKRTGEKVFLECVQDMDHENMFWYRQDPGLGLRLIYFSYDVKMKEKGDIPEGYSVSREKKERFSLILESASTNQTSMYLCASRQGGTNEKLFFGSGTQLSVL.